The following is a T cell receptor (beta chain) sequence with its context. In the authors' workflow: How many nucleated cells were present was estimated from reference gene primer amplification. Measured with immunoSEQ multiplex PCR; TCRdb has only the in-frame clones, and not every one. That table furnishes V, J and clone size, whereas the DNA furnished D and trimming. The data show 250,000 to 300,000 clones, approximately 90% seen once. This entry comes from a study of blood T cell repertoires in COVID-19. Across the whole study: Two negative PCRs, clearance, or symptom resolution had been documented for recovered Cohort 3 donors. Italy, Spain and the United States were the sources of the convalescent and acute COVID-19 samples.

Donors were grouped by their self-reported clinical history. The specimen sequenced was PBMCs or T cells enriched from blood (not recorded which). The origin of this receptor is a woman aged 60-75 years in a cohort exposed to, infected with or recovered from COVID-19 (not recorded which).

For the CDR3, the DNA is TGTGCCAGCAGCCACAAACTAGCGGCGTCCTACAATGAGCAGTTCTTC. Protein: CASSHKLAASYNEQFF. The chain is built from TRBV13 and TRBJ2-1; TRBD2 matches 8 bases. Germline loops: CDR1 PRHDT, CDR2 FYEKMQ (reference sequence). This CDR3 region has 16 residues. The junction had 7 bases not matched to a gene; V was cut back by 5 bases and J by 1 base.